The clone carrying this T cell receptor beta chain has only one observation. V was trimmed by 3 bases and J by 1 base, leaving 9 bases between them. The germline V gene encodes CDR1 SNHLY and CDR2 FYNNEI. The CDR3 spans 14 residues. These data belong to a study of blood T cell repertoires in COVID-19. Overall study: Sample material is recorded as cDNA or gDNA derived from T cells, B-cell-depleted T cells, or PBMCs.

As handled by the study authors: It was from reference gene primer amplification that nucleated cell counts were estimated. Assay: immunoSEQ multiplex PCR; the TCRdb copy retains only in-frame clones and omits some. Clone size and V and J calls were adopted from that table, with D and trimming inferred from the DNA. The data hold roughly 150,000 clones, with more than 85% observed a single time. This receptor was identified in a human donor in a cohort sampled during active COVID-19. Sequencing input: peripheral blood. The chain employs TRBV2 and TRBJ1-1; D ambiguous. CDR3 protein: CASSEARGNTEAFF. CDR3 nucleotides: TGTGCCAGCAGTGAGGCCCGGGGGAACACTGAAGCTTTCTTT.